This T cell receptor (beta chain) emerged from a study of spatial heterogeneity in lung cancer. Across the whole study: Raw sequencing reads included, on average, more than 9.5 appearances of each unique TCR and UMI combination.

TCRdb reprocessed the 5' RACE reads with MiXCR, giving one entry per CDR3 protein. The sample shows 80,000 to 95,000 distinct CDR3 sequences, about 9.4% of them seen only once. The ends lost 5 bases at V and 1 base at J; junction bases unmatched: 4. The CDR3 loop spans 15 amino acids. Per germline, CDR1 SGHAT and CDR2 FQNNGV. Time point defined: sample taken at primary tumor resection. Unsorted whole RNA samples from tumor, nontumor lung or frozen PBMC were sequenced. Samples were obtained from about 72 donors, all untreated early-stage non-small cell lung cancer patients. The sequencing used PBMCs, collected at surgery. This chain joins TRBV11-2 and TRBJ2-2, with 7 positions matching TRBD1. The origin of this receptor is a male donor with early-stage non-small cell lung cancer. This chain's CDR3 is CASSPRDRNTGELFF. CDR3 nucleotides: TGTGCCAGCAGCCCCCGGGACAGGAACACCGGGGAGCTGTTTTTT.